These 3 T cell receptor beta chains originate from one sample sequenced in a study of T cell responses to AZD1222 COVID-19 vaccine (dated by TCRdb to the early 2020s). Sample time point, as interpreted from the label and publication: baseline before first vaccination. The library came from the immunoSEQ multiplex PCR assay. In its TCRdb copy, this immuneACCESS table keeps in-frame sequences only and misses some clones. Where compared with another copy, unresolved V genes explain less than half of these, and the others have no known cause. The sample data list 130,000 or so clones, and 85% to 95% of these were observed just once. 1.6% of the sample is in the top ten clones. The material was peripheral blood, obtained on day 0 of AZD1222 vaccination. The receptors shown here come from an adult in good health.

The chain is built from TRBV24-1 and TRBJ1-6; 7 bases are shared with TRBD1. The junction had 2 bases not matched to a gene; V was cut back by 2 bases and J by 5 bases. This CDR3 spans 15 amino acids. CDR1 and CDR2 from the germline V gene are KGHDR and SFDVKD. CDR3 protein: CATSDSDRDNSPLHF. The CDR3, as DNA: TGTGCCACCAGTGATTCAGACAGGGATAATTCACCCCTCCACTTT.

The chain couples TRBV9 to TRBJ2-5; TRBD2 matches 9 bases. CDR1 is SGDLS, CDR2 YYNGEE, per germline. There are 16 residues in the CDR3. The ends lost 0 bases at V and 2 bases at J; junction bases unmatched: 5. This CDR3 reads CASSVGPTSGQETQYF. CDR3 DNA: TGTGCCAGCAGCGTAGGGCCGACTAGCGGACAAGAGACCCAGTACTTC.

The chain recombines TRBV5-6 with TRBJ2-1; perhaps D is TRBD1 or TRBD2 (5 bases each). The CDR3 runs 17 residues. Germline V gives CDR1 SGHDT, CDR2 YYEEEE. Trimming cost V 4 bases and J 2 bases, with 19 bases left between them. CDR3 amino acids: CASSQGYGGVAYNEQFF. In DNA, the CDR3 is TGTGCCAGCAGCCAAGGCTATGGGGGAGTAGCCTACAATGAGCAGTTCTTC.